The rows below give T cell receptor beta chains drawn from one sample of a study of blood T cell repertoires in COVID-19. Profiling relied on immunoSEQ multiplex PCR, and the TCRdb table lists in-frame clones only, not all of them. Of roughly 250,000 clones listed, around 82% are singletons. The specimen was peripheral blood. The origin of the receptors is a human donor with COVID-19, enrolled during active disease. The donor label of this sample is uncertain. CDR3s include the opening cysteine and the closing phenylalanine or tryptophan. The D gene is left open where the match is weak. Clone size, where shown, is once, few, many, or a class for clones that have expanded.

CDR3 length	V gene	clone size	J gene	D gene	CDR3 protein	CDR3 DNA
14	TRBV28	once	TRBJ1-2	NA	CASSGKLGGYGYTF	TGTGCCAGCAGTGGGAAGTTAGGGGGCTATGGCTACACCTTC
16	TRBV7-2	NA	TRBJ2-1	TRBD2	CASSPRLAGVWNEQFF	TGTGCCAGCAGCCCCAGACTAGCGGGAGTGTGGAATGAGCAGTTCTTC
16	TRBV6-2/TRBV6-3	NA	TRBJ2-2	TRBD2	CASSLNTAGATGELFF	TGTGCCAGCAGCCTGAACACGGCGGGAGCCACCGGGGAGCTGTTTTTT
13	TRBV7-2	NA	TRBJ2-7	NA	CASSLRASYEQYF	TGTGCCAGCAGCTTACGCGCCTCCTACGAGCAGTACTTC
15	TRBV19	NA	TRBJ2-5	NA	CASSIVVQGGETQYF	TGTGCCAGTAGTATCGTAGTACAGGGCGGAGAGACCCAGTACTTC
14	TRBV28	NA	TRBJ1-6	TRBD1	CASTTGGLRSPLHF	TGTGCCAGTACGACAGGGGGCTTAAGGTCACCCCTCCACTTT
12	TRBV28	NA	TRBJ2-3	NA	CASTSLTDTQYF	TGTGCCAGCACCTCTCTCACAGATACGCAGTATTTT
17	TRBV30	once	TRBJ2-2	TRBD2	CAWNRPGGPGHTGELFF	TGTGCCTGGAATCGTCCGGGAGGGCCGGGGCACACCGGGGAGCTGTTTTTT
17	TRBV12-5	NA	TRBJ2-1	TRBD2	CASGTGTSGRAGNEQFF	TGTGCTAGTGGGACCGGGACTAGCGGGAGGGCCGGCAATGAGCAGTTCTTC
14	TRBV14	NA	TRBJ2-2	NA	CASSRQVDTGELFF	TGTGCCAGCAGCCGCCAGGTGGACACCGGGGAGCTGTTTTTT
13	TRBV18	NA	TRBJ1-3	NA	CASSPETRNTIYF	TGTGCCAGCTCACCGGAGACTAGAAACACCATATATTTT
14	TRBV15	NA	TRBJ2-1	TRBD2	CATSRTSADNEQFF	TGTGCCACCAGCAGAACTAGCGCCGACAATGAGCAGTTCTTC
16	TRBV14	NA	TRBJ2-7	TRBD2	CASSHISGRNPYEQYF	TGTGCCAGCAGCCACATTAGCGGGAGGAACCCCTACGAGCAGTACTTC
16	TRBV29-1	NA	TRBJ2-7	NA	CSVERQDGRDSYEQYF	TGCAGCGTTGAACGGCAGGACGGCCGGGACTCCTACGAGCAGTACTTC
12	TRBV28	NA	TRBJ1-6	NA	CASSLIYSPLHF	TGTGCCAGCAGTCTTATATATTCACCCCTCCACTTT
14	TRBV6-5	NA	TRBJ1-2	TRBD1	CASSYSSPRGGYTF	TGTGCCAGCAGTTACTCGTCCCCCAGGGGGGGCTACACCTTC
15	TRBV18	NA	TRBJ1-1	NA	CASSPTGPARTEAFF	TGTGCCAGCTCTCCAACAGGGCCCGCAAGGACTGAAGCTTTCTTT
16	TRBV2	NA	TRBJ1-2	TRBD1	CASRPGQAPFGGGYTF	TGTGCCAGCAGACCGGGACAGGCTCCGTTTGGGGGGGGCTACACCTTC
15	TRBV6-1	NA	TRBJ2-2	TRBD1	CASSEVTGVIGELFF	TGTGCCAGCAGTGAGGTGACAGGGGTTATCGGGGAGCTGTTTTTT
17	TRBV6-6	NA	TRBJ2-3	TRBD2	CASSRSTSGSFADTQYF	TGTGCCAGCAGTCGCTCGACTAGCGGGAGCTTTGCGGATACGCAGTATTTT
13	TRBV7-3	NA	TRBJ1-5	NA	CASSQSGVEPQHF	TGTGCCAGCAGTCAGTCAGGTGTCGAGCCCCAGCATTTT
15	TRBV6-5	NA	TRBJ1-5	NA	CASSRPRGGNQPQHF	TGTGCCAGCAGTCGCCCCAGGGGAGGGAATCAGCCCCAGCATTTT
16	TRBV9	NA	TRBJ2-1	TRBD2	CASSVGREGPGDEQFF	TGTGCCAGCAGCGTAGGTCGGGAGGGCCCGGGGGATGAGCAGTTCTTC
12	TRBV19	NA	TRBJ1-1	TRBD1	CASGTVNTEAFF	TGTGCCAGCGGGACAGTAAACACTGAAGCTTTCTTT
17	TRBV2	NA	TRBJ1-4	NA	CASAAGDGNPGGEKLFF	TGTGCCAGCGCCGCCGGGGATGGGAACCCGGGGGGTGAAAAACTGTTTTTT
15	TRBV5-1	NA	TRBJ2-1	TRBD2	CASSLEPGLAQEQFF	TGCGCCAGCAGCTTGGAACCCGGACTAGCGCAAGAGCAGTTCTTC
15	TRBV28	NA	TRBJ1-3	NA	CASSPLGLSGNTIYF	TGTGCCAGCAGCCCCTTAGGACTCTCTGGAAACACCATATATTTT
16	TRBV2	NA	TRBJ1-3	NA	CASRDPVGRGRNTIYF	TGTGCCAGCAGGGACCCCGTGGGGAGGGGCCGAAACACCATATATTTT
15	TRBV19	NA	TRBJ2-4	NA	CATSPPGAAKNIQYF	TGTGCCACCTCCCCCCCGGGTGCCGCCAAAAACATTCAGTACTTC
12	TRBV5-6	NA	TRBJ1-6	NA	CASSPMGSPLHF	TGTGCCAGCAGCCCCATGGGCTCACCCCTCCACTTT
12	TRBV30	few	TRBJ1-1	TRBD1	CAWRIQGAEAFF	TGTGCCTGGAGGATACAGGGGGCTGAAGCTTTCTTT
11	TRBV2	NA	TRBJ2-2	NA	CASARGAQLFF	TGTGCCAGCGCACGCGGGGCCCAGCTGTTTTTT
18	TRBV5-6	once	TRBJ2-7	NA	CASSSRRLAATGTYEQYF	TGTGCCAGCAGCTCACGGAGGTTGGCGGCCACGGGGACCTACGAGCAGTACTTC
16	TRBV6-2/TRBV6-3	once	TRBJ1-5	TRBD1	CASSQRQGGGNQPQHF	TGTGCCAGCAGTCAAAGACAGGGCGGGGGCAATCAGCCCCAGCATTTT
15	TRBV2	NA	TRBJ2-5	NA	CASSPMGFREETQYF	TGTGCCAGCAGTCCGATGGGCTTTCGAGAAGAGACCCAGTACTTC
13	TRBV29-1	NA	TRBJ1-1	NA	CSVSGSTNTEAFF	TGCAGCGTCTCGGGATCTACGAACACTGAAGCTTTCTTT
16	TRBV5-8	NA	TRBJ1-2	TRBD1	CASSWRTGLVGYGYTF	TGTGCCAGCAGCTGGAGGACAGGTTTAGTAGGGTATGGCTACACCTTC
19	TRBV6-2/TRBV6-3	NA	TRBJ1-1	TRBD1	CASSYPDRVQLGFLAEAFF	TGTGCCAGCAGTTACCCAGACAGGGTGCAACTGGGGTTTTTGGCTGAAGCTTTCTTT
14	TRBV14	NA	TRBJ1-2	NA	CASSLLDRTYGYTF	TGTGCCAGCAGCTTACTCGACAGGACCTATGGCTACACCTTC
14	TRBV7-9	once	TRBJ1-2	TRBD1	CASSWTGGPYGYTF	TGTGCCAGCAGCTGGACAGGGGGTCCCTATGGCTACACCTTC
16	TRBV9	NA	TRBJ2-4	TRBD2	CASSVESSGLGNIQYF	TGTGCCAGCAGCGTAGAGAGTAGCGGGCTGGGGAACATTCAGTACTTC
16	TRBV24-1	NA	TRBJ2-7	TRBD1	CATSDPGTGSFYEQYF	TGTGCCACCAGTGATCCCGGGACAGGGAGCTTCTACGAGCAGTACTTC